What follows are 26 T cell receptor beta chains derived from one specimen sequenced in a study of human T cells and chemical hapten exposure. Time point meaning: patch test 1, 2 weeks after DPC sensitization. Treatment indicated: therapeutic diphenylcyclopropenone sensitization with weekly scalp DPC. Each CDR3 protein is one row after TCRdb ran MiXCR on the RACE reads. The data contain tens of thousands of distinct CDR3 sequences, more than 9% of them singletons. This specimen consisted of whole blood, obtained in connection with sensitization to the hapten diphenylcyclopropenone (DPC). The origin of the receptors is a man aged 40-55 years with alopecia areata. Some clones in this sample may be carry-over from other donors' samples.

There are a few counts of this clonotype. This rearrangement joins TRBV5-1 to TRBJ2-3; tentatively, D is TRBD1 (6 bases). The germline V and J ends were trimmed by 4 bases and 2 bases, with 8 bases remaining between them. CDR1 is SGHRS, CDR2 YFSETQ, per germline. There are 13 residues in the CDR3. The CDR3 spells CASSTGFTDTQYF. The CDR3 DNA reads TGCGCCAGCAGCACAGGGTTCACAGATACGCAGTATTTT.

This clonotype appeared many times. The V call is TRBV25-1, the J call TRBJ2-1; D is unclear. V lost 6 bases to trimming and J lost 7 bases, with 10 bases between them. CDR1 MGHDK and CDR2 SYGVNS come from the germline V gene. This CDR3 region has 12 residues. The CDR3 loop is CASRRLVNEQFF. The CDR3 region has the DNA TGTGCCAGCAGGAGATTAGTTAATGAGCAGTTCTTC.

The J gene is TRBJ2-3, the V gene TRBV21-1; the table's D call, TRBD1, was not checked against the DNA. TRBV21-1 is classified as a pseudogene. The CDR3 is 17 amino acids. CDR3 bases: TGTGCCAGCAGCAAAGGTCCGGGACAGGGGACCACAGATACGCAGTATTTT. This gives the protein CASSKGPGQGTTDTQYF.

This clonotype was seen many times. The chain combines TRBV6-1 with TRBJ1-6; D is undetermined. The germline V gene has CDR1 MNHNS and CDR2 SASEGT. Trimming shortened V by 3 bases and J by 7 bases, and 16 bases separated the two germline ends. The CDR3 is made up of 16 amino acids. The CDR3 bases are TGTGCCAGCAGTGATCCCCATCAGGAGAGGAATTCACCCCTCCACTTT. Its protein product is CASSDPHQERNSPLHF.

The sample holds a few counts of this clonotype. The chain couples TRBV2 to TRBJ1-1, with D unresolved. Trimming stripped 4 bases from V and 3 bases from J, with 12 bases between. CDR3 length: 14 residues. Germline-derived CDR1 and CDR2 are SNHLY and FYNNEI. The CDR3 bases are TGTGCCAGCAGTGTGCAAGGGAGGGACACTGAAGCTTTCTTT. The encoded protein is CASSVQGRDTEAFF.

This clonotype was seen only a few times. The chain combines TRBV30 with TRBJ2-1, with TRBD2 identical over 11 bases. V lost 5 bases, J lost 7 bases, and 4 bases stayed unmatched. Germline V CDR1 and CDR2: GTSNPN, SVGIG (reference sequence). The CDR3 totals 13 residues. CDR3 coding DNA: TGTGCCTGGTCACGACTAGCGGGGAATGAGCAGTTCTTC. Protein product: CAWSRLAGNEQFF.

The table lists this clonotype with a few counts. The chain joins TRBV18 to TRBJ1-1; D uncertain. Germline V gene data show CDR1 as KGHSH and CDR2 as LQKENI. V lost 3 bases and J lost 8, with 19 bases in between. The length of the CDR3 is 15 residues. The CDR3 reads CASSPNGQTSWEAFF. DNA of the CDR3: TGTGCCAGCTCACCCAACGGTCAGACCTCTTGGGAAGCTTTCTTT.

This clonotype was seen more than once but under ten times. J is TRBJ1-2 and V is TRBV29-1; 7 bases line up with TRBD1. V dropped 6 bases and J dropped 3; count of bases not matched to a gene: 10. Germline CDR1 SQVTM, CDR2 ANQGSEA. This CDR3 is 14 amino acids long. The CDR3 loop reads CSVSQGGSDYGYTF. The CDR3 DNA reads TGCAGCGTCTCCCAGGGGGGTTCGGACTATGGCTACACCTTC. The full variable domain, with the rest looked up from reference TRBV29-1 and TRBJ1-2, is SAVISQKPSRDICQRGTSLTIQCQVDSQVTMMFWYRQQPGQSLTLIATANQGSEATYESGFVIDKFPISRPNLTFSTLTVSNMSPEDSSIYLCSVSQGGSDYGYTFGSGTRLTVV.

The chain uses TRBV28 and TRBJ2-7; D uncertain. There are 14 residues in the CDR3. Between the trimmed V and J ends, which lost 3 bases and 4 bases, there was a span of 13 bases. Looked up from germline, CDR1 is MDHEN and CDR2 is SYDVKM. The DNA of the CDR3 is TGTGCCAGCAGTTTTCTAGGCGACACATACGAGCAGTACTTC. As protein: CASSFLGDTYEQYF.

This clonotype was picked up a small number of times. The V and J genes are TRBV7-2 and TRBJ2-1; the D gene is possibly TRBD2 (5 bases). The germline CDR1 and CDR2 sequences are SGHTA and FQGNSA. This CDR3 region has 15 residues. Trimming cost V 2 bases and J 9 bases, with 17 bases left between them. The CDR3 loop is CASSLSRTRSGEQFF. The CDR3 bases are TGTGCCAGCAGCTTAAGTAGAACTAGATCGGGTGAGCAGTTCTTC. Based on the CDR3 plus reference TRBV7-2 and TRBJ2-1, the full variable domain is GAGVSQSPSNKVTEKGKDVELRCDPISGHTALYWYRQSLGQGLEFLIYFQGNSAPDKSGLPSDRFSAERTGGSVSTLTIQRTQQEDSAVYLCASSLSRTRSGEQFFGPGTRLTVL.

This clonotype was observed many times. The rearrangement links TRBV15 to TRBJ1-1; D is ambiguous. Trimming pared 4 bases from V and 4 bases from J, leaving 7 bases between. Germline CDR1 is LNHNV and CDR2 is YYDKDF (reference sequence). The CDR3 runs to 12 residues. CDR3 sequence: CATSMAGTEAFF. CDR3 in DNA: TGTGCCACCAGCATGGCGGGCACTGAAGCTTTCTTT.

This clonotype was picked up a small number of times. The V gene is TRBV10-3, the J gene TRBJ2-5, with D maybe TRBD2 (6 bases). V lost 7 bases and J 3 bases, leaving 12 bases between the germline ends. The CDR3 covers 13 residues. Germline-derived CDR1 and CDR2 are ENHRY and SYGVKD. CDR3 protein: CAITGDLKETQYF. CDR3 sequence (DNA): TGTGCCATCACCGGGGACTTAAAAGAGACCCAGTACTTC.

This clonotype was detected a few times. V and J are TRBV13 and TRBJ2-7, with a tentative D call TRBD2 (6 bases). Germline V gene data show CDR1 as PRHDT and CDR2 as FYEKMQ (reference sequence). The CDR3 is 15 residues long. V was clipped by 1 base and J by 5 bases, with 15 bases between them. The CDR3 coding sequence is TGTGCCAGCAGCTTAGACGGGGGAGGTCAGGACGAGCAGTACTTC. Protein sequence: CASSLDGGGQDEQYF.

The rearrangement links TRBV14 to TRBJ2-1; TRBD2 matches 14 bases. With 2 bases clipped from V and 7 bases from J, the junction kept 13 bases outside the gene matches. Germline values: CDR1 SGHDN, CDR2 FVKESK. This CDR3 has 19 amino acids. The CDR3 region is CASSQPGTSGSVGENEQFF. The CDR3 region has the DNA TGTGCCAGCAGCCAACCCGGGACTAGCGGGAGCGTGGGTGAAAATGAGCAGTTCTTC.

The V and J genes are TRBV6-2 or TRBV6-3 and TRBJ2-5; D may be TRBD1 (6 bases). The CDR3 is 13 amino acids. V was trimmed by 3 bases and J by 4 bases, leaving 9 bases between them. The germline V gene has CDR1 MNHEY and CDR2 SVGEGT. Here the CDR3 reads CASSYIGGETQYF. The CDR3, as DNA: TGTGCCAGCAGTTATATAGGGGGAGAGACCCAGTACTTC.

This clonotype came up once. This chain connects TRBV20-1 to TRBJ2-7; D might be TRBD1 or TRBD2, each matching 6 bases. Trimming took 6 bases from V and 5 from J, leaving 20 bases between them. The length of the CDR3 is 14 residues. Per the germline V gene, CDR1 is DFQATT and CDR2 is SNEGSKA (reference sequence). CDR3 sequence reads: CSAILGGRAHEQYF. The CDR3 DNA reads as TGCAGTGCCATACTTGGGGGGCGCGCCCACGAGCAGTACTTC.

This chain connects TRBV6-1 to TRBJ2-7, with D perhaps assigned TRBD1 or TRBD2 (5 bases each). CDR1 and CDR2 (germline): MNHNS, SASEGT. Trimming left V 3 bases short and J 2 bases short, with 17 bases between. CDR3 length: 16 residues. CDR3 bases: TGTGCCAGCAGTGAGCTTCCTTCAAGGGGACCCTACGAGCAGTACGTC. Translation: CASSELPSRGPYEQYV.

In its sample, this clonotype was seen a few times. The chain recombines TRBV5-1 with TRBJ2-7, with a tentative D call TRBD1 (6 bases). This CDR3 is 13 amino acids long. V was pared by 3 bases and J by 7 bases, with 14 bases between. CDR1 SGHRS and CDR2 YFSETQ come from the germline V gene. The CDR3 DNA is TGCGCCAGCAGCTCAGGGGTGTCGGTTGAGCAGTACTTC. Amino acids: CASSSGVSVEQYF.

This clonotype appeared a few times. V gene TRBV20-1 combines with J gene TRBJ2-5, with TRBD2 identical over 8 bases. V shed 5 bases and J 4 bases; nucleotides not matched to a gene: 6. The V gene's germline CDR1 is DFQATT and CDR2 SNEGSKA (reference sequence). The CDR3 is 13 residues long. The CDR3 DNA follows: TGCAGTGCTCCCGCTAGCGGGCGAGAGACCCAGTACTTC. Encoded protein: CSAPASGRETQYF.

This clonotype was recorded a few times. The chain has TRBV6-1 and TRBJ1-2, with D possibly being TRBD1 (6 bases). The CDR3 sequence is 15 residues long. V was shortened by 1 base and J by 5 bases, with 14 bases between the two germline ends. Germline V gives CDR1 MNHNS, CDR2 SASEGT. In nucleotides, the CDR3 is TGTGCCAGCAGTGAAGGTCGGGGGGCTGGGTATGGCTACACCTTC. It is translated as CASSEGRGAGYGYTF.

This clonotype was counted at least ten times. The rearrangement links TRBV19 to TRBJ1-3; the D is unclear. Germline lookup yields CDR1 LNHDA and CDR2 SQIVND (reference sequence). This CDR3 spans 11 amino acids. The V end was cut by 5 bases, the J end by 4 bases, with 3 bases between. CDR3 nucleotides: TGTGCCAGTAGTGGGGGAAACACCATATATTTT. It translates to CASSGGNTIYF.

This clonotype has more than one count but fewer than ten. CDR3 region: CASSPSDGQGGREQYV. The CDR3 nucleotides read TGTGCCAGCTCCCCCAGCGACGGACAGGGAGGGCGAGAGCAGTACGTC. The chain links TRBV18 to TRBJ2-7, with a possible D match to TRBD1 (8 bases). V lost 6 bases and J 7 bases, leaving 25 bases between the germline ends. CDR1 KGHSH and CDR2 LQKENI come from the germline V gene. The CDR3 sequence is 16 residues long.

This clonotype has more than one count but fewer than ten. The chain is built from TRBV6-2 or TRBV6-3 and TRBJ2-3; TRBD1 aligns across 10 bases. The CDR3 is made up of 14 amino acids. J gave up 5 bases and V 5 bases, and 4 bases lay outside the gene matches. Germline V gene lookup returns CDR1 MNHEY and CDR2 SVGEGT. The DNA of the CDR3 is TGTGCCAGCAGTCACGGACAGGGGGAAGATACGCAGTATTTT. This sequence encodes CASSHGQGEDTQYF.

This clonotype was counted a few times. The V gene is TRBV5-5, the J gene TRBJ2-7, with D possibly TRBD2 on 5 matching bases. V was trimmed by 0 bases and J by 5 bases, leaving 15 bases between them. The CDR3 extends over 15 amino acids. Germline values: CDR1 SGHKS, CDR2 YYEKEE (reference sequence). In DNA form, the CDR3 reads TGTGCCAGCAGCTTGGATCGGGGTCGGTGGGACGAGCAGTACGTC. It is translated as CASSLDRGRWDEQYV.

This clonotype came up a few times. The V call is TRBV6-2 or TRBV6-3, the J call TRBJ2-7; a possible D gene is TRBD1 (6 bases). The germline gives CDR1 MNHEY, CDR2 SVGEGT. The CDR3 extends over 14 amino acids. V lost 0 bases and J 2 bases, leaving 8 bases between the germline ends. The CDR3 nucleotides are TGTGCCAGCAGTTACTCGGGGACAACCTACGAGCAGTACGTC. Protein: CASSYSGTTYEQYV.

This clonotype was counted between two and nine times. Here the CDR3 DNA reads TGCAGCGTTGTCAAGACTAGCGGGAAAGATACGCAGTATTTT. It translates to CSVVKTSGKDTQYF. The rearrangement links TRBV29-1 to TRBJ2-3; 11 bases are a match to TRBD2. Germline CDR1 SQVTM, CDR2 ANQGSEA. V dropped 4 bases and J dropped 5; count of bases not matched to a gene: 5. The CDR3 covers 14 residues.